Each of the 4 T cell receptor beta chains below was sequenced from the same sample in a study of identical twins' blood T cells. TCRdb passed the 5' RACE reads through MiXCR, listing each CDR3 protein once. The table lists a few hundred thousand distinct CDR3 sequences, approximately 30% of them singletons. The sequenced sample consisted of PBMCs. These receptors all stem from a woman aged 18-49 years in good health.

This clonotype was recorded a few times. The chain is built from TRBV27 and TRBJ1-4; D is unclear. The CDR3 contains 13 residues. V gave up 3 bases and J gave up 4 bases, with 6 bases separating them. CDR1 and CDR2 from the germline V gene are MNHEY and SMNVEV (reference sequence). CDR3: CASSLLSNEKLFF. CDR3 sequence (DNA): TGTGCCAGCAGTTTGCTCAGTAATGAAAAACTGTTTTTT.

This clonotype has ten or more counts. CDR3 loop: CASSASTGGHGYTF. In nucleotides, the CDR3 is TGTGCCAGCAGCGCTTCGACAGGGGGTCATGGCTACACCTTC. J is TRBJ1-2 and V is TRBV9, with 9 bases fitting TRBD1. Germline V gene data show CDR1 as SGDLS and CDR2 as YYNGEE. J gave up 6 bases and V 3 bases, and 6 bases lay outside the gene matches. The CDR3 runs to 14 residues.

About this clonotype itself: Its ends do not fully match the called genes, so a read error is possible. The gene calls are TRBV29-1 and TRBJ2-7; 9 bases match TRBD1. CDR3 length: 12 amino acids. Germline V CDR1 and CDR2: SQVTM, ANQGSEA. CDR3 amino acids: CSVPGQGYERYF. Here the CDR3 DNA reads TGCAGCGTTCCGGGACAGGGTTACGAGCGGTACTTC.

This chain connects TRBV11-2 to TRBJ1-4; a possible D gene is TRBD1 (5 bases). Germline values: CDR1 SGHAT, CDR2 FQNNGV. The germline V and J ends were trimmed by 5 bases and 4 bases, with 14 bases remaining between them. The CDR3 contains 15 residues. In DNA, the CDR3 is TGTGCCAGCAGCCCGTCACGGACAAATAATGAAAAACTGTTTTTT. As protein: CASSPSRTNNEKLFF.